These 9 T cell receptor beta chains originate from one sample sequenced in a study of blood T cells in healthy people across ages. For the second PCR, which ran for roughly 6 to 11 cycles, a sample-barcoded 5' primer and a J-beta primer mix were used. From the 5' RACE reads, TCRdb called clonotypes with MiXCR, one entry per CDR3 protein. The sample lists about 720,000 distinct CDR3 sequences; about 25% were seen once. These data were also filed under a second study, of T cells of mothers and their children.

Sequences were obtained from blood. These receptors were collected from a boy aged 5 to 17 in good health.

This clonotype showed up just a few times. The chain uses TRBV6-5 and TRBJ2-1; 12 bases map to TRBD2. The germline V gene encodes CDR1 MNHEY and CDR2 SVGAGI. The CDR3 is 16 residues long. V shed 6 bases and J 1 base; nucleotides not matched to a gene: 4. The CDR3 is CASSLTSGRSYNEQFF. CDR3 in DNA: TGTGCCAGCAGCTTAACTAGCGGGAGGTCCTACAATGAGCAGTTCTTC.

This clonotype was counted a few times. V and J are TRBV5-5 and TRBJ2-1; 10 bases are a match to TRBD2. This CDR3 spans 17 amino acids. Germline loops: CDR1 SGHKS, CDR2 YYEKEE (reference sequence). Trimming at V came to 4 bases and at J to 6 bases, leaving 13 bases not matched to a gene. The CDR3 loop is CASSQDYGLAETNEQFF. CDR3 sequence (DNA): TGTGCCAGCAGCCAAGATTATGGACTAGCGGAAACCAATGAGCAGTTCTTC. Full variable domain (rest looked up from reference TRBV5-5 and TRBJ2-1): DAGVTQSPTHLIKTRGQQVTLRCSPISGHKSVSWYQQVLGQGPQFIFQYYEKEERGRGNFPDRFSARQFPNYSSELNVNALLLGDSALYLCASSQDYGLAETNEQFFGPGTRLTVL.

The chain uses TRBV4-3 and TRBJ1-1; possibly TRBD1 for D (5 bases). CDR1 and CDR2 from the germline V gene are LGHNA and YSLEER. Trimming removed 1 base at V and 6 bases at J, with 9 bases between. This CDR3 spans 13 amino acids. This chain's CDR3 is CASSQARGSEAFF. Here the CDR3 DNA reads TGCGCCAGCAGCCAAGCACGGGGGTCTGAAGCTTTCTTT.

This chain links TRBV3-1 with TRBJ1-2; no firm D call. The germline gives CDR1 LGHDT, CDR2 YNNKEL (reference sequence). Trimming stripped 2 bases from V and 4 bases from J, with 14 bases between. The CDR3 sequence is 15 residues long. The CDR3 DNA sequence: TGTGCCAGCAGCCAACTGGGGTCCGGGAGCTATGGCTACACCTTC. Residues: CASSQLGSGSYGYTF.

V and J are TRBV12-3 or TRBV12-4 and TRBJ2-5; D may be TRBD1 (7 bases). The CDR3 extends over 15 amino acids. Trimming left V 5 bases short and J 3 bases short, with 16 bases between. For the CDR3, the DNA is TGTGCCAGCAGTCCGCGGGACAGAGGTGAAGAGACCCAGTACTTC. Its translation is CASSPRDRGEETQYF.

The genes are TRBV20-1 and TRBJ2-1; tentatively, D is TRBD2 (6 bases). This CDR3 is built from 11 residues. Germline CDR1 and CDR2: DFQATT and SNEGSKA (reference sequence). Trimming removed 3 bases from V and 8 bases from J, with 8 bases in between. CDR3 nucleotides: TGCAGTGCTAGCGGGGAGGATGAGCAGTTCTTC. Translated, it gives CSASGEDEQFF.

The genes are TRBV10-3 and TRBJ2-1, with D uncertain. This CDR3 spans 11 amino acids. V lost 7 bases and J 7 bases, leaving 8 bases between the germline ends. CDR1 is ENHRY, CDR2 SYGVKD, per germline. The DNA for the CDR3 is TGTGCCATCAAGGTACATAATGAGCAGTTCTTC. Amino acids: CAIKVHNEQFF.

The CDR3 spells CASSQVSGDEQYF. The CDR3 region has the DNA TGCGCCAGCAGCCAAGTGTCGGGGGACGAGCAGTACTTC. This chain links TRBV4-3 with TRBJ2-5, with D tentatively TRBD2 (6 bases). The end of the DNA is better explained by TRBJ2-7, so the J call may be wrong. The CDR3 is made up of 13 amino acids. Germline V lookup: CDR1 LGHNA, CDR2 YSLEER.

This clonotype was observed a handful of times. The rearrangement links TRBV4-1 to TRBJ2-1, with TRBD2 identical over 11 bases. The CDR3 loop spans 18 amino acids. Germline-derived CDR1 and CDR2 are MGHRA and YSYEKL. The junction had 4 bases not matched to a gene; V was cut back by 0 bases and J by 0 bases. The DNA of the CDR3 is TGCGCCAGCAGCCAAGATGGTAGCGGGGGGGACTCCTACAATGAGCAGTTCTTC. It yields the protein CASSQDGSGGDSYNEQFF.